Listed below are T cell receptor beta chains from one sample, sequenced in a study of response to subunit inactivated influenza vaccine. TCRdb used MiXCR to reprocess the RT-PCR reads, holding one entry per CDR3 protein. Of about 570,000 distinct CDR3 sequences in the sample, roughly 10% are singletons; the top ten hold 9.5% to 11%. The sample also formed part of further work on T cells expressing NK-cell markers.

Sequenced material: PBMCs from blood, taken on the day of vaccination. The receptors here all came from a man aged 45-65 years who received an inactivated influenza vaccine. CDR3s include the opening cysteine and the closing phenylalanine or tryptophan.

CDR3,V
CASRPGTVNEQFF,TRBV5-6
CATKLTGGPYNEQFF,TRBV6-2/TRBV6-3
CASSLDPSGELFF,TRBV5-1
CASSLGAGGRNEQFF,TRBV7-2
CSARAASGRDREQYF,TRBV20-1
CASSVNRGPKNIQYF,TRBV12-3/TRBV12-4
CSVEDPTSGSYDEQFF,TRBV29-1
CASSYLHPSLYPYEQYF,TRBV6-2/TRBV6-3
CAWSLLQGYEQYF,TRBV30
CAIAEDSLEQYF,TRBV10-3
CASSPRTGTSGYNEQFF,TRBV7-9
CSVGQVGELFF,TRBV29-1
CSVEGLAGDLYEQYF,TRBV29-1
CASSLVAGTPDTQYF,TRBV7-2
CASSHRLATLYNEQFF,TRBV3-1
CASSLAQLAAGYEQYF,TRBV7-9
CSARGGRAIFEQYF,TRBV20-1